The rows below give T cell receptor beta chains drawn from one sample of a study of radiation and T cells in renal cell carcinoma. TCRdb's copy holds only in-frame clones and misses some; the assay was immunoSEQ multiplex PCR. Among 100,000 to 150,000 clones listed, around 90% were seen once. Sequencing was performed on blood, taken from a patient whose treatment included radiotherapy and nephrectomy. These receptors were obtained from a woman in her 70s with renal cell carcinoma. Each CDR3 is given with its conserved first and last residue. The D gene is left open where the match is weak. Rows give clone size only sometimes, using once, few, many, or a class for an expanded clone.

abundance	v_gene	d_gene	j_gene	CDR3aa	CDR3nt
-	TRBV23-1	TRBD1	TRBJ1-6	CASSQCETGRWVYNSPLHF	TGCGCCAGCAGTCAATGTGAGACAGGGAGGTGGGTTTATAATTCACCCCTCCACTTT
-	TRBV29-1	TRBD1	TRBJ2-7	CSVVRGQGYEQYF	TGCAGCGTTGTAAGAGGACAGGGCTACGAGCAGTACTTC
once	TRBV5-4	TRBD1	TRBJ2-1	CASSLRDRSYNEQFF	TGTGCCAGCAGCTTGCGGGACAGGTCCTACAATGAGCAGTTCTTC
-	TRBV4-1	-	TRBJ1-2	CASSQERDGNYGYTF	TGCGCCAGCAGCCAAGAACGAGACGGGAACTATGGCTACACCTTC
-	TRBV5-8	TRBD1	TRBJ1-4	CASYQGATNEKLFF	TGTGCCAGCTACCAGGGGGCAACTAATGAAAAACTGTTTTTT
-	TRBV6-1	-	TRBJ1-2	CATRKVGSYGYTF	TGTGCCACCCGTAAGGTTGGGTCTTATGGCTACACCTTC
-	TRBV5-5	-	TRBJ1-1	CASSLFPGDSAEAFF	TGTGCCAGCAGCTTATTTCCAGGGGATTCCGCTGAAGCTTTCTTT
once	TRBV7-8	-	TRBJ2-5	CASSGRGRGMGTQYF	TGTGCCAGCAGCGGGCGGGGCAGGGGCATGGGGACCCAGTACTTC
-	TRBV4-3	-	TRBJ2-1	CASSQYGDEQFF	TGCGCCAGCAGCCAATACGGAGATGAGCAGTTCTTC
-	TRBV28	-	TRBJ1-5	CASSLFWQQGNQPQHF	TGTGCCAGCAGTTTATTTTGGCAGCAAGGCAATCAGCCCCAGCATTTT
few	TRBV28	TRBD2	TRBJ2-1	CASSPPSGGLHVEQFF	TGTGCCAGCAGTCCTCCTAGCGGGGGCCTCCATGTGGAGCAGTTCTTC
-	TRBV9	-	TRBJ2-4	CASSVIGGIQYF	TGTGCCAGCAGCGTAATAGGAGGAATTCAGTACTTC
-	TRBV9	-	TRBJ1-1	CASSVVPGSMNTEAFF	TGTGCCAGCAGCGTAGTCCCGGGAAGTATGAACACTGAAGCTTTCTTT
-	TRBV2	-	TRBJ1-5	CASSEAISNQPQHF	TGTGCCAGCAGTGAGGCTATTAGCAATCAGCCCCAGCATTTT
-	TRBV7-2	-	TRBJ2-2	CASSLGMAAGELFF	TGTGCCAGCAGCTTAGGGATGGCCGCCGGGGAGCTGTTTTTT
-	TRBV6-1	-	TRBJ2-6	CASKQVSGANVLTF	TGTGCCAGCAAGCAAGTCTCTGGGGCCAACGTCCTGACTTTC
-	TRBV7-9	-	TRBJ1-6	CASSLGPGVNNSPLHF	TGTGCCAGCAGCTTAGGTCCAGGGGTCAATAATTCACCCCTCCACTTT
-	TRBV12-5	-	TRBJ2-3	CASGRGDTQYF	TGTGCTAGTGGGCGCGGAGATACGCAGTATTTT
-	TRBV5-6	TRBD1	TRBJ1-5	CASSLNRGRATGTQPQHF	TGTGCCAGCAGCTTGAACAGGGGGCGAGCGACTGGAACTCAGCCCCAGCATTTT
few	TRBV5-1	-	TRBJ2-5	CASTFSGQEVETQYF	TGCGCCAGCACCTTCTCGGGGCAGGAGGTAGAGACCCAGTACTTC
-	TRBV11-3	TRBD1	TRBJ2-2	CASTLGTGNTGELFF	TGTGCCAGCACGCTCGGGACAGGGAACACCGGGGAGCTGTTTTTT
-	TRBV5-4	-	TRBJ2-1	CASSLDPGRGSYNEQFF	TGTGCCAGCAGCTTGGACCCCGGGCGGGGCTCCTACAATGAGCAGTTCTTC
-	TRBV4-1	-	TRBJ1-1	CASSPYGDNTEAFF	TGCGCCAGCAGCCCATACGGGGACAACACTGAAGCTTTCTTT
-	TRBV29-1	-	TRBJ1-2	CSVRLLEGYGYTF	TGCAGCGTTCGACTGCTTGAAGGTTATGGCTACACCTTC
-	TRBV7-9	TRBD2	TRBJ2-4	CASSLVMGGLAKNIQYF	TGTGCCAGCAGCTTAGTTATGGGGGGGTTAGCCAAAAACATTCAGTACTTC
-	TRBV7-9	-	TRBJ1-2	CASSPSDRNYGYTF	TGTGCCAGCAGCCCTTCGGACAGAAACTATGGCTACACCTTC
-	TRBV27	TRBD2	TRBJ2-2	CASRLSGLAGGGELFF	TGTGCCAGCAGGCTGTCGGGACTAGCGGGCGGCGGGGAGCTGTTTTTT
-	TRBV6-5	-	TRBJ2-2	CASRTGTNTGELFF	TGTGCCAGCAGGACTGGAACTAACACCGGGGAGCTGTTTTTT
-	TRBV11-3	-	TRBJ2-5	CASSLSRGGQETQYF	TGTGCCAGCAGCTTATCGAGGGGAGGCCAAGAGACCCAGTACTTC
once	TRBV9	-	TRBJ2-3	CASSVEDLQGTQYF	TGTGCCAGCAGCGTAGAGGATCTGCAGGGTACGCAGTATTTT
-	TRBV6-5	-	TRBJ2-7	CASSQTSFPYEQYF	TGTGCCAGCAGCCAGACATCATTTCCGTACGAGCAGTACTTC
-	TRBV30	-	TRBJ2-7	CAWSNKGGYEQYF	TGTGCCTGGAGTAATAAGGGGGGCTACGAGCAGTACTTC
-	TRBV11-2	-	TRBJ2-2	CASSPWGELFF	TGTGCCAGCAGCCCTTGGGGGGAGCTGTTTTTT
-	TRBV27	TRBD2	TRBJ2-3	CASSFTSGGTDTQYF	TGTGCCAGCAGTTTTACTAGCGGGGGAACAGATACGCAGTATTTT
-	TRBV7-9	-	TRBJ1-1	CASSFGGSIQAEAFF	TGTGCCAGCAGCTTCGGGGGCTCCATTCAGGCTGAAGCTTTCTTT
-	TRBV7-2	-	TRBJ2-1	CASSFVPRGGANEQFF	TGTGCCAGCAGCTTTGTCCCAAGAGGGGGGGCCAATGAGCAGTTCTTC
-	TRBV7-6	-	TRBJ2-7	CASSLATSYEQYF	TGTGCCAGCAGCTTAGCCACTTCCTACGAGCAGTACTTC
few	TRBV9	TRBD1	TRBJ1-5	CASSVGIRGDQPQHF	TGTGCCAGCAGCGTAGGTATCAGGGGGGATCAGCCCCAGCATTTT
-	TRBV28	-	TRBJ1-5	CASSVYPQHF	TGTGCCAGCAGTGTTTATCCCCAGCATTTT
-	TRBV5-6	-	TRBJ1-4	CASSLGPKGEKLFF	TGTGCCAGCAGCTTGGGGCCGAAAGGGGAAAAACTGTTTTTT
-	TRBV6-6	-	TRBJ2-7	CASSYSAGYYEQYF	TGTGCCAGCAGTTACTCGGCCGGTTACTACGAGCAGTACTTC
once	TRBV9	TRBD2	TRBJ2-3	CASSASSGGTLSTDTQYF	TGTGCCAGCAGCGCCAGTAGCGGGGGGACCCTAAGCACAGATACGCAGTATTTT
-	TRBV4-1	TRBD1	TRBJ2-7	CASSLRQGSYEQYF	TGCGCCAGCAGCCTCCGACAGGGCTCCTACGAGCAGTACTTC